Shown below are 26 T cell receptor beta chains from a single sample sequenced in a study of neurological immune-mediated disorders. As to time point: longitudinal time-point 1 (baseline). TCRdb re-analysed the 5' RACE reads in MiXCR, keeping a single row per CDR3 protein. The table has 50,000 to 70,000 distinct CDR3 sequences, roughly 10% seen once. The sample taken for sequencing was PBMCs. Receptor source: a male donor with HTLV-1-associated myelopathy (HAM/TSP).

This clonotype was counted many times. This sequence joins TRBV5-1 and TRBJ1-1; 7 bases are a match to TRBD1. The ends lost 3 bases at V and 4 bases at J; junction bases unmatched: 6. There are 14 residues in the CDR3. The germline gives CDR1 SGHRS, CDR2 YFSETQ. CDR3 bases: TGCGCCAGCAGCTCGACAGGGACGGGCACTGAAGCTTTCTTT. The encoded protein is CASSSTGTGTEAFF.

This clonotype was seen ten or more times. DNA for the CDR3: TGTGCCAGCAGTTACCTGAGGTTCGGGGGGATCTACGAGCAGTACTTC. This gives the protein CASSYLRFGGIYEQYF. The chain joins TRBV6-5 to TRBJ2-7; 7 bases line up with TRBD2. V shed 2 bases and J 3 bases; nucleotides not matched to a gene: 10. Germline CDR1 reads MNHEY; CDR2 reads SVGAGI. The CDR3 runs 16 residues.

This clonotype occurred many times. V and J are TRBV5-1 and TRBJ1-2, with D possibly TRBD1 on 6 matching bases. The CDR3 is 14 residues long. The V gene lost 0 bases and the J gene lost 8 bases, with 14 bases spanning the gap. CDR1 and CDR2 (germline): SGHRS, YFSETQ. The CDR3: CASSLELGAFGYTF. CDR3 nucleotide sequence: TGCGCCAGCAGCTTGGAACTGGGGGCTTTCGGCTACACCTTC. The full variable domain, with the rest looked up from reference TRBV5-1 and TRBJ1-2, is KAGVTQTPRYLIKTRGQQVTLSCSPISGHRSVSWYQQTPGQGLQFLFEYFSETQRNKGNFPGRFSGRQFSNSRSEMNVSTLELGDSALYLCASSLELGAFGYTFGSGTRLTVV.

This clonotype was recorded many times. The V and J genes are TRBV7-8 and TRBJ2-1; TRBD2 matches 7 bases. Losses at the gene ends were 6 bases for V and 4 bases for J; bases not matched to a gene: 12. CDR3 length: 16 residues. Per germline, CDR1 SGHVS and CDR2 FQNEAQ. The CDR3 reads CASRRRRAGEYNEQFF. Written as DNA, the CDR3 is TGTGCCAGCAGGCGTCGGAGGGCGGGGGAGTACAATGAGCAGTTCTTC.

This clonotype showed up many times. The chain couples TRBV15 to TRBJ2-2, with D possibly TRBD2 on 5 matching bases. Trimming removed 0 bases from V and 2 bases from J, with 10 bases in between. The germline CDR1 and CDR2 sequences are LNHNV and YYDKDF (reference sequence). The CDR3 loop spans 16 amino acids. The CDR3 DNA reads TGTGCCACCAGCAGAGATCGCGGGTCTAACACCGGGGAGCTGTTTTTT. Translating it yields CATSRDRGSNTGELFF.

This clonotype was counted many times. This chain links TRBV5-5 with TRBJ1-4; no reliable D call. V shed 6 bases and J shed 3 bases, with 12 bases lying between them. This CDR3 has 14 residues. Germline CDR1 is SGHKS and CDR2 is YYEKEE (reference sequence). CDR3: CASTISVANEKLFF. DNA of the CDR3: TGTGCCAGCACAATCTCCGTGGCTAATGAAAAACTGTTTTTT. The whole variable domain, filled in from reference TRBV5-5 and TRBJ1-4, reads DAGVTQSPTHLIKTRGQQVTLRCSPISGHKSVSWYQQVLGQGPQFIFQYYEKEERGRGNFPDRFSARQFPNYSSELNVNALLLGDSALYLCASTISVANEKLFFGSGTQLSVL.

This chain joins TRBV4-3 and TRBJ1-1; no clear D gene. Germline CDR1 and CDR2: LGHNA and YSLEER. The CDR3 sequence is 16 residues long. V shed 8 bases and J shed 1 base, with 20 bases lying between them. The CDR3 bases are TGCGCCAGCGGTTCCATGACCGTGACCAAGAACACTGAAGCTTTCTTT. It yields the protein CASGSMTVTKNTEAFF.

The J gene is TRBJ2-7, the V gene TRBV20-1, with D possibly being TRBD1 (6 bases). CDR1 and CDR2 (germline): DFQATT, SNEGSKA (reference sequence). CDR3 length: 12 amino acids. Trimming stripped 7 bases from V and 4 bases from J, with 14 bases between. The CDR3 is CSVPGTPYEQYF. CDR3 nucleotide sequence: TGCAGTGTTCCAGGGACACCTTACGAGCAGTACTTC.

This clonotype was recorded at least ten times. V gene TRBV7-3 combines with J gene TRBJ2-5, with TRBD2 matching over 9 bases. The CDR3 runs to 16 residues. V gave up 0 bases and J gave up 5 bases; unmatched junction bases: 7. Germline CDR1 reads SGHTA; CDR2 reads FQGTGA. CDR3 sequence: CASSLTRASGVETQYF. CDR3 coding DNA: TGTGCCAGCAGCTTAACCCGGGCTAGCGGGGTTGAGACCCAGTACTTC.

The chain has TRBV12-3 or TRBV12-4 and TRBJ1-1; no reliable D call. Trimming took 1 base from V and 1 from J, leaving 10 bases between them. This CDR3 is 15 amino acids long. The CDR3 reads CASSLGTSGNTEAFF. For the CDR3, the DNA is TGTGCCAGCAGTTTAGGGACTTCAGGGAACACTGAAGCTTTCTTT.

This clonotype was observed at least ten times. The chain joins TRBV27 to TRBJ2-3; a weak D match, TRBD2 (6 bases). This CDR3 is 16 amino acids long. V was pared by 5 bases and J by 2 bases, with 17 bases between. Germline V lookup: CDR1 MNHEY, CDR2 SMNVEV (reference sequence). The CDR3 bases are TGTGCCAGCAGTATCGCACCTAGCGACTTCACAGATACGCAGTATTTT. It is translated as CASSIAPSDFTDTQYF.

This clonotype was seen ten or more times. The J gene is TRBJ1-5, the V gene TRBV20-1; tentative D call: TRBD1 (5 bases). CDR1 and CDR2 (germline): DFQATT, SNEGSKA (reference sequence). There are 12 residues in the CDR3. V gave up 2 bases and J gave up 6 bases, with 8 bases separating them. In nucleotides, the CDR3 is TGCAGTGCTAGAACGGGGACTCAGCCCCAGCATTTT. It translates to CSARTGTQPQHF.

This clonotype was counted between two and nine times. A much bigger clone sits one base away, suggesting this may be a read error. V gene TRBV10-3 combines with J gene TRBJ2-7; 10 bases fit TRBD1. Germline V CDR1 and CDR2: ENHRY, SYGVKD. The CDR3 sequence is 14 residues long. V dropped 10 bases and J dropped 6; count of bases not matched to a gene: 12. The chain's CDR3 is CATLPGTGVSEQYF. DNA of the CDR3: TGTGCCACCCTCCCCGGGACAGGGGTTAGCGAGCAGTACTTC.

The sample holds many counts of this clonotype. The chain couples TRBV5-1 to TRBJ2-1; the D gene is possibly TRBD1 (7 bases). CDR3 length: 13 amino acids. V lost 9 bases and J 8 bases, leaving 18 bases between the germline ends. The germline V gene encodes CDR1 SGHRS and CDR2 YFSETQ. CDR3 protein: CAIPTGRIHEQFF. As DNA, the CDR3 is TGCGCCATACCGACAGGGAGGATCCATGAGCAGTTCTTC.

Worth noting for this clonotype: A single base separates this from a much larger clone, so it may be a read error. V and J are TRBV28 and TRBJ1-5, with TRBD1 as a possible D gene (5 bases). CDR1 and CDR2 (germline): MDHEN, SYDVKM. The V gene lost 3 bases and the J gene lost 11 bases, with 11 bases spanning the gap. CDR3 length: 12 residues. Written as DNA, the CDR3 is TGTGCCAGCAGTTTTGGGGGGGGGGCCCAGCATTTT. Translating gives CASSFGGGAQHF.

Many counts were recorded for this clonotype. The rearrangement joins TRBV5-1 to TRBJ2-7, with 8 bases identical to TRBD1. The CDR3 has 15 residues. The ends lost 5 bases at V and 2 bases at J; junction bases unmatched: 9. Germline V lookup: CDR1 SGHRS, CDR2 YFSETQ. CDR3: CASSSSTGDPYEQYF. CDR3 sequence (DNA): TGCGCCAGCAGTTCATCGACAGGGGACCCCTACGAGCAGTACTTC.

This clonotype was recorded many times. The rearrangement joins TRBV7-2 to TRBJ2-1; no reliable D call. The CDR3 has 14 residues. Per germline, CDR1 SGHTA and CDR2 FQGNSA. Trimming removed 1 base at V and 3 bases at J, with 7 bases between. CDR3 DNA sequence: TGTGCCAGCAGCTTAGAATCTAGCTACAATGAGCAGTTCTTC. This codes for CASSLESSYNEQFF.

Ten or more counts support this clonotype. This chain connects TRBV5-1 to TRBJ2-1; possible D gene TRBD1, 5 bases. Germline V CDR1 and CDR2: SGHRS, YFSETQ. This CDR3 spans 14 amino acids. The ends were cut back, 7 bases at V and 3 bases at J, with 14 bases in the middle. CDR3 sequence: CASGERGHYNEQFF. The DNA for the CDR3 is TGCGCCAGCGGGGAAAGGGGCCACTACAATGAGCAGTTCTTC.

This clonotype was counted at least ten times. The V and J genes are TRBV20-1 and TRBJ1-2; D perhaps matches TRBD1 (6 bases). Trimming removed 3 bases from V and 4 bases from J, with 12 bases in between. CDR3 length: 13 amino acids. In germline, CDR1 is DFQATT, CDR2 SNEGSKA (reference sequence). The CDR3 is CSARMGAGYGYTF. The DNA of the CDR3 is TGCAGTGCTAGGATGGGGGCAGGCTATGGCTACACCTTC.

This clonotype was observed at least ten times. The V gene is TRBV29-1, the J gene TRBJ2-1, with TRBD2 as a possible D gene (6 bases). The CDR3 totals 12 residues. Germline CDR1 reads SQVTM; CDR2 reads ANQGSEA. V shed 5 bases and J shed 14 bases, with 19 bases lying between them. The CDR3 DNA reads as TGCAGCGTTAAACCCGGGGGTGCGGTGGAGTTCTTC. Encoded protein: CSVKPGGAVEFF.

This clonotype was counted many times. The chain employs TRBV5-6 and TRBJ2-6; weak D call: TRBD2 (5 bases). CDR1 and CDR2 (germline): SGHDT, YYEEEE. V was cut by 6 bases and J by 0 bases, with 10 bases left in between. This CDR3 spans 15 amino acids. CDR3 in DNA: TGTGCCAGCACCACTAGGCGCTCTGGGGCCAACGTCCTGACTTTC. Its protein is CASTTRRSGANVLTF.

The sample holds many counts of this clonotype. The chain employs TRBV14 and TRBJ2-7, with no clear D. Looked up from germline, CDR1 is SGHDN and CDR2 is FVKESK. The CDR3 length is 15 residues. The V and J ends lost 1 base and 2 bases respectively, with 12 bases between them. In nucleotides, the CDR3 is TGTGCCAGCAGCCAAGGAGGACGGGCCCCCTACGAGCAGTACTTC. Translating it yields CASSQGGRAPYEQYF. Filled out from reference TRBV14 and TRBJ2-7, the complete variable domain reads EAGVTQFPSHSVIEKGQTVTLRCDPISGHDNLYWYRRVMGKEIKFLLHFVKESKQDESGMPNNRFLAERTGGTYSTLKVQPAELEDSGVYFCASSQGGRAPYEQYFGPGTRLTVT.

This clonotype has a count of ten or more. The chain carries TRBV30 and TRBJ2-3, with D possibly matching TRBD2 (6 bases). CDR3 length: 16 residues. Trimming pared 2 bases from V and 7 bases from J, leaving 22 bases between. CDR1 is GTSNPN, CDR2 SVGIG, per germline (reference sequence). The CDR3 DNA reads TGTGCCTGGAGTATGGTGGGACTGGAGTTTATTTATACGCAGTATTTT. Protein sequence: CAWSMVGLEFIYTQYF.

At least ten counts were recorded for this clonotype. The chain employs TRBV5-1 and TRBJ2-7; D possibly corresponds to TRBD1 (5 bases). The CDR3 is 14 residues long. Germline CDR1 is SGHRS and CDR2 is YFSETQ. Deletions cut 1 base from V and 5 bases from J, with 13 bases between. The DNA for the CDR3 is TGCGCCAGCAGCTTGTTGCAGGGTGTCAACGAGCAGTACTTC. As protein: CASSLLQGVNEQYF.

This clonotype was detected ten times or more. The genes are TRBV20-1 and TRBJ1-1; D is perhaps TRBD1 (6 bases). Germline CDR1 reads DFQATT; CDR2 reads SNEGSKA (reference sequence). The CDR3 is 15 amino acids. Trimming stripped 0 bases from V and 5 bases from J, with 16 bases between. This CDR3 reads CSARDPQGLGTEAFF. In DNA form, the CDR3 reads TGCAGTGCTAGAGATCCCCAGGGGCTGGGTACTGAAGCTTTCTTT.

This clonotype was found many times. The chain combines TRBV28 with TRBJ1-1; D possibly corresponds to TRBD1 (5 bases). Trimming took 3 bases from V and 4 from J, leaving 12 bases between them. The germline V gene has CDR1 MDHEN and CDR2 SYDVKM. This CDR3 region has 14 residues. CDR3 in amino acids: CASSFNGRVTEAFF. Here the CDR3 DNA reads TGTGCCAGCAGTTTCAACGGCAGGGTCACTGAAGCTTTCTTT.